This T cell receptor beta chain was sequenced during a study of cytomegalovirus exposure and HLA in healthy donors. Study-level results: Across donors, most TCRs were seen rarely, yet some public ones were widespread.

This CDR3 is built from 13 residues. Germline assignment: CDR1 SSHAT and CDR2 FNYEAQ (reference sequence). Repertoires were generated with immunoSEQ multiplex PCR, while TCRdb's copy carries only in-frame clones and drops some. The data hold some 170,000 clones, with approximately 86% observed a single time. While the first cohort had hundreds of subjects, the donors belonged to the separate validation cohort of about 120 subjects. As regards this clone: The antigen is unknown. The junction and the germline gene differ at one end; a read error may be behind it.

Sequencing was performed on PBMCs. The TCR comes from a man between 18 and 29 years old in good health and CMV-seropositive. The chain couples TRBV7-7 to TRBJ2-3; the D is unclear. DNA of the CDR3: TGTGCTAGCAGCTTTCTGGGCGCAGATACGCAGTATTTT. This gives the protein CASSFLGADTQYF.